This is a list of T cell receptor beta chains from one sample in a study of blood T cell repertoires in COVID-19. Generated by immunoSEQ multiplex PCR, the TCRdb table keeps only in-frame clones and is missing some. The sample consists of over 300,000 clones, 75% to 85% of them appearing once. The sample taken for sequencing was peripheral blood. The receptors were sampled from a human donor in a cohort sampled during active COVID-19. CDR3s include the opening cysteine and the closing phenylalanine or tryptophan. Fields, in order: J gene, V gene, clone size, CDR3 length, D gene, CDR3 DNA, CDR3 protein. The D gene is left open where the match is weak. Clone size appears in some rows only: once, few, many, or a class for an expanded clone.

j_call: TRBJ2-7
v_call: TRBV12-3/TRBV12-4
clone_size: -
cdr3_length: 12
d_call: -
cdr3_nt: TGTGCCAGCAGCCCTGACATCTACGAGCAGTACTTC
cdr3_aa: CASSPDIYEQYF

j_call: TRBJ2-3
v_call: TRBV21-1
clone_size: -
cdr3_length: 13
d_call: -
cdr3_nt: TGTGCCAGCAGCGAGGCTAGCACAGATACGCAGTATTTT
cdr3_aa: CASSEASTDTQYF

j_call: TRBJ2-6
v_call: TRBV10-3
clone_size: -
cdr3_length: 17
d_call: TRBD1
cdr3_nt: TGTGCCATCAGTCCGGGACAGGGTTACTCTGGGGCCAACGTCCTGACTTTC
cdr3_aa: CAISPGQGYSGANVLTF

j_call: TRBJ2-7
v_call: TRBV6-1
clone_size: -
cdr3_length: 15
d_call: -
cdr3_nt: TGTGCCAGCAGTGAAGCTTGGGGAGCCTTCTACGAGCAGTACTTC
cdr3_aa: CASSEAWGAFYEQYF

j_call: TRBJ1-2
v_call: TRBV4-1
clone_size: -
cdr3_length: 14
d_call: -
cdr3_nt: TGCGCCAGCAGCCAGGGTTACAGGGCCGGAGGCTACACCTTC
cdr3_aa: CASSQGYRAGGYTF

j_call: TRBJ2-7
v_call: TRBV19
clone_size: -
cdr3_length: 15
d_call: -
cdr3_nt: TGTGCCAGTAGTATAGGGGCCGGGCCGGGGAACGAGCAGTACTTC
cdr3_aa: CASSIGAGPGNEQYF

j_call: TRBJ2-5
v_call: TRBV12-5
clone_size: -
cdr3_length: 14
d_call: -
cdr3_nt: TGTGCTAGTGGTTTGGGCAGGGGATACGAGACCCAGTACTTC
cdr3_aa: CASGLGRGYETQYF

j_call: TRBJ1-2
v_call: TRBV27
clone_size: -
cdr3_length: 12
d_call: -
cdr3_nt: TGTGCCGCCGGGAAATTCCACTATGGCTACACCTTC
cdr3_aa: CAAGKFHYGYTF

j_call: TRBJ2-4
v_call: TRBV30
clone_size: once
cdr3_length: 11
d_call: TRBD1
cdr3_nt: TGTGCCTGGGGTACAGGGGACATTCAGTACTTC
cdr3_aa: CAWGTGDIQYF

j_call: TRBJ1-6
v_call: TRBV27
clone_size: -
cdr3_length: 15
d_call: -
cdr3_nt: TGTGCCAGCAGTTTAGAGGGCGGCGGGAATTCACCCCTCCACTTT
cdr3_aa: CASSLEGGGNSPLHF

j_call: TRBJ1-5
v_call: TRBV9
clone_size: -
cdr3_length: 11
d_call: -
cdr3_nt: TGTGCCAGCAGTCTCGGGCAGCCCCAGCATTTT
cdr3_aa: CASSLGQPQHF

j_call: TRBJ2-2
v_call: TRBV11-3
clone_size: -
cdr3_length: 17
d_call: TRBD1
cdr3_nt: TGTGCCAGCAGCTTAGGGGTACCGGGACAGGGTGCCGGGGAGCTGTTTTTT
cdr3_aa: CASSLGVPGQGAGELFF

j_call: TRBJ1-2
v_call: TRBV7-9
clone_size: few
cdr3_length: 16
d_call: TRBD1
cdr3_nt: TGTGCCAGCAGCTTAACTCAGGGGGCGCTCGCCTATGGCTACACCTTC
cdr3_aa: CASSLTQGALAYGYTF

j_call: TRBJ2-5
v_call: TRBV6-5
clone_size: -
cdr3_length: 14
d_call: TRBD1
cdr3_nt: TGTGCCAGCACTGGGGACAGGGATTGGGGGACCCAGTACTTC
cdr3_aa: CASTGDRDWGTQYF

j_call: TRBJ2-1
v_call: TRBV5-1
clone_size: -
cdr3_length: 15
d_call: TRBD1
cdr3_nt: TGCGCCAGCAGCACCGTTGGACAGGGATCAAATGAGCAGTTCTTC
cdr3_aa: CASSTVGQGSNEQFF

j_call: TRBJ2-7
v_call: TRBV9
clone_size: once
cdr3_length: 11
d_call: -
cdr3_nt: TGTGCCAGCAGCGCTAACTACGAGCAGTACTTC
cdr3_aa: CASSANYEQYF

j_call: TRBJ1-2
v_call: TRBV5-1
clone_size: -
cdr3_length: 13
d_call: -
cdr3_nt: TGCGCCAGCAGCTTGGCCCTCCCGTATGGCTACACCTTC
cdr3_aa: CASSLALPYGYTF

j_call: TRBJ2-3
v_call: TRBV5-1
clone_size: -
cdr3_length: 15
d_call: TRBD2
cdr3_nt: TGCGCCAGCACCTCCCTAACCCCGGGAGGGGGTACGCAGTATTTT
cdr3_aa: CASTSLTPGGGTQYF

j_call: TRBJ2-4
v_call: TRBV11-2
clone_size: -
cdr3_length: 16
d_call: -
cdr3_nt: TGTGCCAGCAACCCGGGACAACTTATAGCCAAAAACATTCAGTACTTC
cdr3_aa: CASNPGQLIAKNIQYF

j_call: TRBJ2-1
v_call: TRBV5-6
clone_size: -
cdr3_length: 16
d_call: TRBD2
cdr3_nt: TGTGCCAGCAGCTTGGAGCGGGGTCACTCCTACAATGAGCAGTTCTTC
cdr3_aa: CASSLERGHSYNEQFF

j_call: TRBJ2-7
v_call: TRBV5-1
clone_size: -
cdr3_length: 13
d_call: TRBD1
cdr3_nt: TGCGCCAGCAAATCAGGGGGCTCCTACGAGCAGTACTTC
cdr3_aa: CASKSGGSYEQYF

j_call: TRBJ2-2
v_call: TRBV6-7
clone_size: -
cdr3_length: 16
d_call: -
cdr3_nt: TGTGCCAGCAGTTTGCTGACACAGGGAGTTAACGGGGAGCTGTTTTTT
cdr3_aa: CASSLLTQGVNGELFF

j_call: TRBJ2-7
v_call: TRBV6-5
clone_size: -
cdr3_length: 14
d_call: -
cdr3_nt: TGTGCCAGCAGGTTAGACGGACTGAAGCACGAGCAGTACTTC
cdr3_aa: CASRLDGLKHEQYF

j_call: TRBJ2-3
v_call: TRBV6-2/TRBV6-3
clone_size: -
cdr3_length: 14
d_call: -
cdr3_nt: TGTGCCAGCAGCCCCGGGACTGAGACAGATACGCAGTATTTT
cdr3_aa: CASSPGTETDTQYF

j_call: TRBJ2-5
v_call: TRBV25-1
clone_size: -
cdr3_length: 16
d_call: -
cdr3_nt: TGTGCCAGCAGTGAAGGAACAGGGTCCTTCCAAGAGACCCAGTACTTC
cdr3_aa: CASSEGTGSFQETQYF

j_call: TRBJ2-7
v_call: TRBV2
clone_size: few
cdr3_length: 14
d_call: TRBD2
cdr3_nt: TGTGCCAGCAATTGGGCTAGCGGGGGGGCCGAGCAGTACTTC
cdr3_aa: CASNWASGGAEQYF

j_call: TRBJ2-7
v_call: TRBV20-1
clone_size: -
cdr3_length: 11
d_call: -
cdr3_nt: TGCAGTGCGTTGCTAGCCTACGAGCAGTACTTC
cdr3_aa: CSALLAYEQYF

j_call: TRBJ2-6
v_call: TRBV25-1
clone_size: -
cdr3_length: 18
d_call: TRBD1
cdr3_nt: TGTGCCAGCAGTGAGTTACAGGGGCCAGAGACTGGGGCCAACGTCCTGACTTTC
cdr3_aa: CASSELQGPETGANVLTF

j_call: TRBJ2-7
v_call: TRBV5-1
clone_size: -
cdr3_length: 15
d_call: -
cdr3_nt: TGCGCCAGCAGCCCGAAGGTAGGGGTTCTGTACGAGCAGTACTTC
cdr3_aa: CASSPKVGVLYEQYF

j_call: TRBJ1-1
v_call: TRBV5-1
clone_size: -
cdr3_length: 18
d_call: TRBD1
cdr3_nt: TGCGCCAGCAGCTTCACTCCGCCGGGACAGGGAATGAACACTGAAGCTTTCTTT
cdr3_aa: CASSFTPPGQGMNTEAFF

j_call: TRBJ1-6
v_call: TRBV27
clone_size: -
cdr3_length: 17
d_call: -
cdr3_nt: TGTGCCAGCAGTTTAGGGACACCCAGCTCCTATAATTCACCCCTCCACTTT
cdr3_aa: CASSLGTPSSYNSPLHF

j_call: TRBJ1-6
v_call: TRBV7-8
clone_size: -
cdr3_length: 16
d_call: TRBD1
cdr3_nt: TGTGCCAGCAGCCTACAGGGGACGCCTTATAATTCACCCCTCCACTTT
cdr3_aa: CASSLQGTPYNSPLHF

j_call: TRBJ2-7
v_call: TRBV19
clone_size: -
cdr3_length: 14
d_call: TRBD2
cdr3_nt: TGTGCCAGTAGCTTAGCGGGGGTTACCTACGAGCAGTACTTC
cdr3_aa: CASSLAGVTYEQYF

j_call: TRBJ2-5
v_call: TRBV18
clone_size: -
cdr3_length: 16
d_call: -
cdr3_nt: TGTGCCAGCTCACCACTCCGGACACTATTACAAGAGACCCAGTACTTC
cdr3_aa: CASSPLRTLLQETQYF

j_call: TRBJ1-1
v_call: TRBV7-9
clone_size: -
cdr3_length: 14
d_call: -
cdr3_nt: TGTGCCAGCAGTCTCCGGGAGGCTAGGACTGAAGCTTTCTTT
cdr3_aa: CASSLREARTEAFF

j_call: TRBJ2-7
v_call: TRBV6-5
clone_size: -
cdr3_length: 15
d_call: TRBD2
cdr3_nt: TGTGCCAGCAGTTACTCACGGGGGGTACCCTACGAGCAGTACTTC
cdr3_aa: CASSYSRGVPYEQYF

j_call: TRBJ2-7
v_call: TRBV27
clone_size: -
cdr3_length: 13
d_call: TRBD2
cdr3_nt: TGTGCCAGCAGTTTACGGGGGGACGCCGAGCAGTACTTC
cdr3_aa: CASSLRGDAEQYF

j_call: TRBJ2-7
v_call: TRBV19
clone_size: -
cdr3_length: 15
d_call: TRBD2
cdr3_nt: TGTGCCAGTAGTTCCACCCTAGCGGGGGTCTACGAGCAGTACTTC
cdr3_aa: CASSSTLAGVYEQYF

j_call: TRBJ1-1
v_call: TRBV7-9
clone_size: -
cdr3_length: 12
d_call: -
cdr3_nt: TGTGCCAGCAGCTTAGAGAGGACTGAAGCTTTCTTT
cdr3_aa: CASSLERTEAFF

j_call: TRBJ1-1
v_call: TRBV6-1
clone_size: -
cdr3_length: 15
d_call: -
cdr3_nt: TGTGCCAGCAGTGAAGCTTTCAGGGTGGCCACTGAAGCTTTCTTT
cdr3_aa: CASSEAFRVATEAFF

j_call: TRBJ1-4
v_call: TRBV9
clone_size: -
cdr3_length: 14
d_call: TRBD1
cdr3_nt: TGTGCCAGCAGCGGGACAGGGGGAAATGAAAAACTGTTTTTT
cdr3_aa: CASSGTGGNEKLFF

j_call: TRBJ2-7
v_call: TRBV4-2
clone_size: once
cdr3_length: 15
d_call: -
cdr3_nt: TGTGCCAGCAGCCAAGTTTCACAGTTCCTTGGAGAGCAGTACTTC
cdr3_aa: CASSQVSQFLGEQYF

j_call: TRBJ2-7
v_call: TRBV23-1
clone_size: once
cdr3_length: 15
d_call: -
cdr3_nt: TGCGCCAGCAGTCATTCCCCTGGGGGCTTATACGAGCAGTACTTC
cdr3_aa: CASSHSPGGLYEQYF

j_call: TRBJ1-5
v_call: TRBV3-1/TRBV3-2
clone_size: -
cdr3_length: 13
d_call: TRBD1
cdr3_nt: TGTGCCAGCAGCCAGGAAAGACAGGGCCTACAGCATTTT
cdr3_aa: CASSQERQGLQHF

j_call: TRBJ1-3
v_call: TRBV30
clone_size: many
cdr3_length: 12
d_call: -
cdr3_nt: TGTGCCTGGAGTGTACGGGGAAACACCATATATTTT
cdr3_aa: CAWSVRGNTIYF

j_call: TRBJ1-3
v_call: TRBV30
clone_size: -
cdr3_length: 14
d_call: -
cdr3_nt: TGTGCCTGGAGTACCACGGTCGCTGGAAACACCATATATTTT
cdr3_aa: CAWSTTVAGNTIYF

j_call: TRBJ1-1
v_call: TRBV5-1
clone_size: few
cdr3_length: 13
d_call: -
cdr3_nt: TGCGCCAGCAGCTTGGATGACAGAGATGAAGCTTTCTTT
cdr3_aa: CASSLDDRDEAFF

j_call: TRBJ2-2
v_call: TRBV12-3/TRBV12-4
clone_size: -
cdr3_length: 12
d_call: -
cdr3_nt: TGTGCCAGTGGACGCGGGACCGGGGAGCTGTTTTTT
cdr3_aa: CASGRGTGELFF

j_call: TRBJ2-7
v_call: TRBV18
clone_size: -
cdr3_length: 13
d_call: -
cdr3_nt: TGTGCCAGCTCAAACGGACACCTCTACGAGCAGTACTTC
cdr3_aa: CASSNGHLYEQYF

j_call: TRBJ2-3
v_call: TRBV2
clone_size: -
cdr3_length: 13
d_call: TRBD1
cdr3_nt: TGTGCCCTAACAGGGGGGTTCACAGATACGCAGTATTTT
cdr3_aa: CALTGGFTDTQYF

j_call: TRBJ2-2
v_call: TRBV10-1
clone_size: few
cdr3_length: 19
d_call: TRBD2
cdr3_nt: TGCGCCAGCACCCATGGGAGACTAGCGGGTCGACCGAACACCGGGGAGCTGTTTTTT
cdr3_aa: CASTHGRLAGRPNTGELFF

j_call: TRBJ2-5
v_call: TRBV2
clone_size: -
cdr3_length: 15
d_call: TRBD2
cdr3_nt: TGTGCCAGAACGGGACTAGCGGGGTCACAAGAGACCCAGTACTTC
cdr3_aa: CARTGLAGSQETQYF

j_call: TRBJ2-2
v_call: TRBV11-1
clone_size: -
cdr3_length: 15
d_call: TRBD1
cdr3_nt: TGTGCCAGCAGCTTATTTCGACAGGGGGCCGGGGAGCTGTTTTTT
cdr3_aa: CASSLFRQGAGELFF

j_call: TRBJ2-3
v_call: TRBV3-1/TRBV3-2
clone_size: once
cdr3_length: 17
d_call: -
cdr3_nt: TGTGCCAGCAGCCCCCCTGGGGCGGGGATGAGCACAGATACGCAGTATTTT
cdr3_aa: CASSPPGAGMSTDTQYF

j_call: TRBJ2-5
v_call: TRBV7-9
clone_size: -
cdr3_length: 16
d_call: TRBD1
cdr3_nt: TGTGCCAGCAGGGCCGGGACAGGGACTCTAAAAGAGACCCAGTACTTC
cdr3_aa: CASRAGTGTLKETQYF

j_call: TRBJ1-1
v_call: TRBV19
clone_size: -
cdr3_length: 14
d_call: -
cdr3_nt: TGTGCCAGTAGTAAGCGACCCTTTAACACTGAAGCTTTCTTT
cdr3_aa: CASSKRPFNTEAFF

j_call: TRBJ2-1
v_call: TRBV6-5
clone_size: -
cdr3_length: 16
d_call: -
cdr3_nt: TGTGCCAGCAGTTACTCGGCCGGGAACCCCTACAATGAGCAGTTCTTC
cdr3_aa: CASSYSAGNPYNEQFF